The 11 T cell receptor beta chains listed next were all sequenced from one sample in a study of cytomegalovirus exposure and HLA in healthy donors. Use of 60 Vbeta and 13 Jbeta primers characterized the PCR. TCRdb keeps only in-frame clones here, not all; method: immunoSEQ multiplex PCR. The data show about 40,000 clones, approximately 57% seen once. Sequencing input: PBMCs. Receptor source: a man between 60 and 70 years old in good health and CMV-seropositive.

Here the CDR3 reads CASSYPPAGPTEAFF. The CDR3 DNA reads as TGTGCCAGCAGCTACCCACCGGCAGGGCCCACTGAAGCTTTCTTT. The gene calls are TRBV7-8 and TRBJ1-1; TRBD1 is a possible D gene (5 bases). V was pared by 4 bases and J by 4 bases, with 16 bases between. CDR3 length: 15 amino acids. The germline gives CDR1 SGHVS, CDR2 FQNEAQ.

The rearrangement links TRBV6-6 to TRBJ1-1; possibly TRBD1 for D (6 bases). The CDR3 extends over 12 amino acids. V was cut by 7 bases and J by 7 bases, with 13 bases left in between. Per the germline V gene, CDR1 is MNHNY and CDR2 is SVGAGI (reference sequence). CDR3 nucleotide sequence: TGTGCCAGCATTCCAGGGGCCGGTGAAGCTTTCTTT. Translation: CASIPGAGEAFF.

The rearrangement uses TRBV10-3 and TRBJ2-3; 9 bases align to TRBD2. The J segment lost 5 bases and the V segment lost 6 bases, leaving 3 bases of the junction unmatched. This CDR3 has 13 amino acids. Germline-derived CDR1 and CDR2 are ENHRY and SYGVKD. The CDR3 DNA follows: TGTGCCATCAGGCGGGAGGGGATAGATACGCAGTATTTT. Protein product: CAIRREGIDTQYF.

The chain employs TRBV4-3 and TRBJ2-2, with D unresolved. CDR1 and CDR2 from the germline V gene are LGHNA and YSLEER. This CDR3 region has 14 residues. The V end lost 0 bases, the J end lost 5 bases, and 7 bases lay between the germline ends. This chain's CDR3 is CASSQDPTTGELFF. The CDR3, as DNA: TGCGCCAGCAGCCAAGATCCCACTACCGGGGAGCTGTTTTTT.

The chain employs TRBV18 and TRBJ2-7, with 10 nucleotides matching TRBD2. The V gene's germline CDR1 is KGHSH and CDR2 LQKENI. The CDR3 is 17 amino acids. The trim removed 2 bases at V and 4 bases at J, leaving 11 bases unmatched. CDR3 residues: CASSPGGLATRGYEQYF. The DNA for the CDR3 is TGTGCCAGCTCACCAGGGGGACTAGCGACTCGAGGTTACGAGCAGTACTTC.

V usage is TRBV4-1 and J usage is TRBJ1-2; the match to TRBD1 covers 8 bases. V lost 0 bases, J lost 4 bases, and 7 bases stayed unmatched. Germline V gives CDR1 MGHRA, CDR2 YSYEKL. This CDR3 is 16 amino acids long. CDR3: CASSQDRDRRGYGYTF. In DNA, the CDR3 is TGCGCCAGCAGCCAAGATCGGGACAGGAGGGGCTATGGCTACACCTTC.

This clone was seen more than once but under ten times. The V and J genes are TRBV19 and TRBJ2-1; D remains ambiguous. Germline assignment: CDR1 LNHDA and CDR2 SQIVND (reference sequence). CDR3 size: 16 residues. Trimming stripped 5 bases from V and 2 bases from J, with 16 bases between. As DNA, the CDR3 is TGTGCCAGTAGTCAAACCAGATTTTGGCCCTACAATGAGCAGTTCTTC. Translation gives CASSQTRFWPYNEQFF.

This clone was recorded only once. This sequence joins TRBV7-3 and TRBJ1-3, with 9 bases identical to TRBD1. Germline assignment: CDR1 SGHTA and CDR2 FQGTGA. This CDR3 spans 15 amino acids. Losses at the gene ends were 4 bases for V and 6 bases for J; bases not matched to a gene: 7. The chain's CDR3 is CASSSEDRGENTIYF. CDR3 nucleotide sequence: TGTGCCAGCAGCTCCGAGGACAGGGGAGAAAACACCATATATTTT.

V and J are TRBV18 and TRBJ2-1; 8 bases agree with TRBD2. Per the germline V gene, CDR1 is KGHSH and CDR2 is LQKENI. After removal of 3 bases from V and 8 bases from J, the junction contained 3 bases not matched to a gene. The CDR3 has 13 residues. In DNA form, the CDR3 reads TGTGCCAGCTCACCCTCAGCGGGGGATGAGCAGTTCTTC. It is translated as CASSPSAGDEQFF.

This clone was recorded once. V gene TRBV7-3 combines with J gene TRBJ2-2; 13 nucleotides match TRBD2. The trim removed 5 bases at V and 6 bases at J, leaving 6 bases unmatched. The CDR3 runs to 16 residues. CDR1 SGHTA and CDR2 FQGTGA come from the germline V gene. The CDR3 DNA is TGTGCCAGCAGCCCCCGGACTAGCGGGAGCGCCGGGGAGCTGTTTTTT. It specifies CASSPRTSGSAGELFF.

The CDR3, as DNA: TGTGCCAGCAGCTCTGGACTAGCGGGGATAGACGGGGAGCTGTTTTTT. It specifies CASSSGLAGIDGELFF. The rearrangement links TRBV7-3 to TRBJ2-2; TRBD2 matches at 12 bases. The CDR3 runs to 16 residues. Germline trimming cut 4 bases from V and 7 bases from J; bases unmatched to any gene: 7. Germline CDR1 is SGHTA and CDR2 is FQGTGA. The full variable domain, its missing parts supplied by reference TRBV7-3 and TRBJ2-2, is GAGVSQTPSNKVTEKGKYVELRCDPISGHTALYWYRQSLGQGPEFLIYFQGTGAADDSGLPNDRFFAVRPEGSVSTLKIQRTERGDSAVYLCASSSGLAGIDGELFFGEGSRLTVL.